This TCR beta chain was identified in a study of shared clonotypes between healthy human individuals. Sequencing used immunoSEQ multiplex PCR; TCRdb keeps in-frame clones, though not all of them. The table lists about 2.3 million clones, 85% to 95% of them singletons. CDR3 length: 14 residues. Germline assignment: CDR1 ENHRY and CDR2 SYGVKD. V lost 4 bases and J 6 bases, leaving 12 bases between the germline ends. The receptor was derived from a man between 18 and 29 years old in good health. Some clones in this sample may be carry-over from other donors' samples. Sequenced material: naive CD4+ T cells from PBMCs. Subset: CD45RA+ positively selected. The chain has TRBV10-3 and TRBJ2-2; D possibly corresponds to TRBD2 (6 bases). Written as DNA, the CDR3 is TGTGCCATCAGTGGGTTCGGGGGAGCCGGGGAGCTGTTTTTT. Translating gives CAISGFGGAGELFF.